This T cell receptor (beta chain) was found in a study of T cell responses to AZD1222 COVID-19 vaccine. CDR1 is LGHDT, CDR2 YNNKEL, per germline (reference sequence). The CDR3 length is 15 residues. Trimming shortened V by 1 base and J by 2 bases, and 12 bases separated the two germline ends. Clones were read by immunoSEQ multiplex PCR, and TCRdb kept only the in-frame ones, dropping some. The data contain some 130,000 clones, approximately 90% of them singletons. The starting material was peripheral blood, obtained on day 0 of AZD1222 vaccination. The chain recombines TRBV3-1 (or the pseudogene TRBV3-2) with TRBJ2-7; possible D gene TRBD2, 5 bases. The TCR originated in an adult in good health. Here the CDR3 DNA reads TGTGCCAGCAGCCAAGTATCCCAGCGGACCTACGAGCAGTACTTC. Amino acid sequence: CASSQVSQRTYEQYF.